The 8 T cell receptor beta chains in this list originate from one sample, sequenced in a study of shared clonotypes between healthy human individuals. Assay used: immunoSEQ multiplex PCR; TCRdb lists only in-frame clones, some missing. The sample lists some 2.1 million clones; over 85% were seen once. Naive CD8 cells were CD45RO-negative, positively selected for CCR7, excluding terminally differentiated effector memory CD45RA+ cells. What was sequenced was naive CD8+ T cells sorted from blood. The receptors stem from a man younger than 35 in good health.

The chain employs TRBV5-6 and TRBJ2-1; D possibly uses TRBD1 or TRBD2 (6 bases each). V was clipped by 0 bases and J by 13 bases, with 11 bases between them. The CDR3 is 12 residues long. Per germline, CDR1 SGHDT and CDR2 YYEEEE. As DNA, the CDR3 is TGTGCCAGCAGCTTGGAGCAGGGGACTCAGTTCTTC. Residues: CASSLEQGTQFF.

For this clone: The same CDR3 arises from other DNA sequences in this sample as well. The gene calls are TRBV4-1 and TRBJ2-7, with D possibly matching TRBD1 (5 bases). Germline V lookup: CDR1 MGHRA, CDR2 YSYEKL. The CDR3 is 13 amino acids. V shed 1 base and J shed 3 bases, with 7 bases lying between them. The CDR3 DNA follows: TGCGCCAGCAGCCAAGCGCAGGGCTACGAGCAGTACTTC. This gives the protein CASSQAQGYEQYF.

This clone was seen a single time. This CDR3 is also generated by other DNA sequences in the sample. This chain links TRBV9 with TRBJ1-6; tentative D call: TRBD1 (5 bases). The CDR3 is made up of 13 amino acids. The V gene's germline CDR1 is SGDLS and CDR2 YYNGEE. Trimming took 3 bases from V and 6 from J, leaving 7 bases between them. The CDR3 sequence is CASSAGGNSPLHF. CDR3 nucleotides: TGTGCCAGCAGCGCGGGGGGTAATTCACCCCTCCACTTT.

This chain joins TRBV5-5 and TRBJ2-7, with D maybe TRBD2 (6 bases). CDR3 size: 15 residues. Looked up from germline, CDR1 is SGHKS and CDR2 is YYEKEE (reference sequence). V was trimmed by 0 bases and J by 7 bases, leaving 17 bases between them. CDR3: CASSLDLGRSGEQYF. In DNA, the CDR3 is TGTGCCAGCAGCTTGGACCTGGGGCGCAGCGGGGAGCAGTACTTC.

The chain couples TRBV4-2 to TRBJ2-1; D not resolved. CDR3 size: 14 residues. The ends were cut back, 3 bases at V and 7 bases at J, with 13 bases in the middle. CDR1 is LGHNA and CDR2 is YNFKEQ in the germline V gene. CDR3 residues: CASSQESGLNEQFF. The CDR3 DNA follows: TGTGCCAGCAGCCAGGAATCCGGGCTGAATGAGCAGTTCTTC.

The genes are TRBV30 and TRBJ1-5; D is uncertain. The germline CDR1 and CDR2 sequences are GTSNPN and SVGIG (reference sequence). The CDR3 loop spans 10 amino acids. Trimming took 4 bases from V and 6 from J, leaving 4 bases between them. The CDR3 DNA is TGTGCCTGGATTTTTCAGCCCCAGCATTTT. Its protein product is CAWIFQPQHF.

This sequence joins TRBV18 and TRBJ2-7; D assignment may be TRBD1 or TRBD2 (6 bases each). V lost 2 bases to trimming and J lost 0 bases, with 17 bases between them. Germline CDR1 and CDR2: KGHSH and LQKENI. This CDR3 spans 17 amino acids. The CDR3: CASSPTDAGQSSYEQYF. The CDR3 DNA is TGTGCCAGCTCACCAACCGACGCGGGACAAAGCTCCTACGAGCAGTACTTC. The full variable domain, completed using reference TRBV18 and TRBJ2-7, is NAGVMQNPRHLVRRRGQEARLRCSPMKGHSHVYWYRQLPEEGLKFMVYLQKENIIDESGMPKERFSAEFPKEGPSILRIQQVVRGDSAAYFCASSPTDAGQSSYEQYFGPGTRLTVT.

V and J are TRBV27 and TRBJ2-3; 8 positions match TRBD2. The CDR3 has 16 amino acids. J lost 2 bases, V lost 3 bases, and 7 bases had no gene match. Germline V gene lookup returns CDR1 MNHEY and CDR2 SMNVEV (reference sequence). As DNA, the CDR3 is TGTGCCAGCAGTTTGGTGCGGGGGGTAAACACAGATACGCAGTATTTT. Protein sequence: CASSLVRGVNTDTQYF.